This T cell receptor (beta chain) was observed in a study of blood T cell repertoires in COVID-19 (dated by TCRdb to the early 2020s). For context, the study as a whole: Samples covering the acute and convalescent phases of COVID-19 were provided by collaborators in the United States, Italy and Spain. Samples came from the ongoing ImmuneRACE study (first 160 participants) plus 1,254 subjects from 6 global collaborators. A de-identified subject ID, COVID-19 status, age in years and sex were almost always included in the sample metadata. The repertoires were released in a freely available public database intended as a resource for research on the immune response to SARS-CoV-2. Where HLA class I and class II types were available, the types were taken from metadata supplied by the sample provider, not from assay-based typing. The prospective study material was composed of cDNA or gDNA derived from T cells, B-cell-depleted T cells, or PBMCs. Subjects who had been exposed to COVID-19, were actively infected with it, or had recovered from it provided the deeply sampled blood TCRbeta repertoires that made up the dataset.

What the authors observed across the whole study: How much clinical and demographic metadata was included differed by source and by participant, and the metadata was provided uncurated.

Points on this clone: The antigen this receptor binds is unknown. Base quality data are lacking; no much larger clone is found one base away.

TCRbeta CDR3 regions were amplified from genomic DNA by means of the immunoSEQ Assay, a bias-controlled multiplex PCR. As for how the authors treated the data: Nucleated cell counts per sample were estimated from amplification of reference gene primers within the assay. To quantify the absolute abundance of each unique TCRbeta CDR3 rearrangement, sequence reads were collapsed and filtered. For each sample, productive Simpson clonality was calculated as the square root of Simpson's diversity index across productive rearrangements. TCRdb holds this immuneACCESS table with in-frame rearrangements only. Some clones are missing; in checked studies, unresolved V genes explain under half, and the rest has no known cause. For V, J and clone size, that table is used; D and trimming come from the DNA. The sample data list 200,000 to 250,000 clones, and 84% of these were observed just once. The top ten clones comprise 18% of the sample.

Each collaborating institution followed its own protocols to collect whole blood in K2EDTA tubes. For TCRbeta analysis, collaborator samples were shipped as frozen whole blood, as isolated PBMCs, or as DNA extracted from either sample type. CDR1 and CDR2 (SGHRS, YFSETQ) derive from the germline V gene. Relative to germline, V is missing 4 bases and J is missing 3 bases, with 12 bases of the junction outside any gene match. From the cysteine through the phenylalanine, the CDR3 covers 17 amino acids. Just CDR3 DNA is preserved here, 51 bases in frame from base 1. The sequence was obtained from a woman older than 75 with active or convalescent COVID-19. Sequencing was performed on peripheral blood. Recombination connected TRBV5-1 to TRBJ2-1; TRBD2 aligns with 8 central bases. The bases read TGCGCCAGCAGCCCTCTGGGGGGTAGCGGGGACTACAATGAGCAGTTCTTC. Its protein reads: CASSPLGGSGDYNEQFF.